Listed here are 3 T cell receptor beta chains from one sample, sequenced in a study of T cells in women clearing cervical HPV infection. The method was immunoSEQ multiplex PCR; TCRdb's version includes in-frame clones alone and lacks a portion of them. The table lists roughly 49,000 clones. Sequencing used blood buffy coat. All receptors derive from a woman between 18 and 70 years old with a cervical HPV16 infection that either progressed to CIN3+ or cleared (not recorded which).

Incomplete CDR3 DNA: TGTGCCAGCAGCTCGCAACAGGGAAGGACTGAA. It encodes CASSSQQGRTE. The full CDR3 reads CASSSQQGRTEAFF. V usage is TRBV7-3 and J usage is TRBJ1-1; D possibly corresponds to TRBD1 (6 bases). The read ends 3 residues before the CDR3 terminus; that terminus is restored from the germline J gene. Germline assignment: CDR1 SGHTA and CDR2 FQGTGA. Trimming removed 4 bases from V and 5 bases from J, with 14 bases in between. The CDR3 has 14 amino acids.

For this clone: From the germline J gene comes the end of the CDR3, since the read stops 3 residues before it. The V call is TRBV7-9, the J call TRBJ1-4, with D possibly being TRBD1 (6 bases). Trimming stripped 1 base from V and 3 bases from J, with 6 bases between. Germline values: CDR1 SEHNR, CDR2 FQNEAQ (reference sequence). The CDR3 spans 14 residues. The CDR3 protein is CASSLGTANEKLFF. The CDR3 DNA, read in part, is TGTGCCAGCAGCTTAGGGACAGCTAATGAAAAA. The full variable domain, rest sourced from reference TRBV7-9 and TRBJ1-4, is DTGVSQNPRHKITKRGQNVTFRCDPISEHNRLYWYRQTLGQGPEFLTYFQNEAQLEKSRLLSDRFSAERPKGSFSTLEIQRTEQGDSAMYLCASSLGTANEKLFFGSGTQLSVL.

Comment on this clone: Sequencing ends 3 residues short of the CDR3 end; the germline J gene provides the rest. This chain joins TRBV10-2 and TRBJ2-3; tentative D call: TRBD1 (5 bases). The CDR3 extends over 13 amino acids. Per the germline V gene, CDR1 is WSHSY and CDR2 is SAAADI. The CDR3 region is CASTAGSYQPQYF. CDR3 DNA (partial): TGCGCCAGCACGGCAGGGTCTTATCAGCCG.